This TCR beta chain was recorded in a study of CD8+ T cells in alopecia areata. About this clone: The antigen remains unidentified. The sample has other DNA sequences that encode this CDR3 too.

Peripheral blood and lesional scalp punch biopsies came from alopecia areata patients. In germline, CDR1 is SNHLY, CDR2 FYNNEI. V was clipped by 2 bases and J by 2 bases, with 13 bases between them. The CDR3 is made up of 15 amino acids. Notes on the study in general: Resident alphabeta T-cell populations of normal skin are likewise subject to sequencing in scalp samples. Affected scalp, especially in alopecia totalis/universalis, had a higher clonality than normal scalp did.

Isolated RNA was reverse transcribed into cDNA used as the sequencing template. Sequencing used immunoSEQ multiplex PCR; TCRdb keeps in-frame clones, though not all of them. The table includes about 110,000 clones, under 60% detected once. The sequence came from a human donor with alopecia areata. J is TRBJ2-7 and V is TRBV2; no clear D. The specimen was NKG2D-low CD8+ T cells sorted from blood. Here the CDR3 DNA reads TGTGCCAGCAGTGAATTTCGAGGACCAACCTACGAGCAGTACTTC. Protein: CASSEFRGPTYEQYF.